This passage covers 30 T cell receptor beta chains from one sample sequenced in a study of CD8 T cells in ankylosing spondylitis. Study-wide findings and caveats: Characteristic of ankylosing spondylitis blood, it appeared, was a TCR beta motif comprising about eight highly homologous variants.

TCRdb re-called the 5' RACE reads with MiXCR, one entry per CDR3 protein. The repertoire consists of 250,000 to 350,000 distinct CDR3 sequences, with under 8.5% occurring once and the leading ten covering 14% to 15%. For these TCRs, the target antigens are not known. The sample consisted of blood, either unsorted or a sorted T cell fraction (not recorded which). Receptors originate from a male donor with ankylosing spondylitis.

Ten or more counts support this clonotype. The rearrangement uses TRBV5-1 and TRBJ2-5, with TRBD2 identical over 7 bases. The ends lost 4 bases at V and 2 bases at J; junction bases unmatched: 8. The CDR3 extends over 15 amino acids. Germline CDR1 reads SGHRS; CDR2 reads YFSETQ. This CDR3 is CASSPRTSRQETQYF. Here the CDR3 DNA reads TGCGCCAGCAGCCCCAGGACTAGTCGGCAAGAGACCCAGTACTTC.

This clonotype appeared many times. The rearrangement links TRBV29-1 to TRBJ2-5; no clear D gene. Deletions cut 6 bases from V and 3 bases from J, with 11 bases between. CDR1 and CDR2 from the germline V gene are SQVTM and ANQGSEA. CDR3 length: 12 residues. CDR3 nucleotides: TGCAGCGTCGCCACGCATGAAGAGACCCAGTACTTC. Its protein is CSVATHEETQYF.

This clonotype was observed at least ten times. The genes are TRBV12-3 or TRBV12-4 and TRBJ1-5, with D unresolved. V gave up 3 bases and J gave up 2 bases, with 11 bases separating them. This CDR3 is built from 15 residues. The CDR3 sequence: CASSFGGSGNQPQHF. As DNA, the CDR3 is TGTGCCAGCAGTTTCGGAGGCTCGGGCAATCAGCCCCAGCATTTT.

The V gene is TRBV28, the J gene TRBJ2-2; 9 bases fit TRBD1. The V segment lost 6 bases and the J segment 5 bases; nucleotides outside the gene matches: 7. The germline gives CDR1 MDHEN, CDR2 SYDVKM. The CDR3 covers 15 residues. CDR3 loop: CASSFRDRETGELFF. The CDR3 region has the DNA TGTGCCAGCAGCTTCCGGGACAGGGAGACCGGGGAGCTGTTTTTT.

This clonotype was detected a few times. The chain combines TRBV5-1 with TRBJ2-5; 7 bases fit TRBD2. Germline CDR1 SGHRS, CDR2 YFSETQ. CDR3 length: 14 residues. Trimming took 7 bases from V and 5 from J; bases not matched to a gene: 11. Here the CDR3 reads CASARGEIRETQYF. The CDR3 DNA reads TGCGCCAGCGCCCGGGGGGAGATCAGGGAGACCCAGTACTTC.

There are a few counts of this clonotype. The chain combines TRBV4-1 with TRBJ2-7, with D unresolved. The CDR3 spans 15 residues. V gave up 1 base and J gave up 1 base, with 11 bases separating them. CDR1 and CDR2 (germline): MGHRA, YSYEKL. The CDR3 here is CASSQAPGSSYEQYF. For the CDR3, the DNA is TGCGCCAGCAGCCAAGCACCCGGTAGTTCCTACGAGCAGTACTTC.

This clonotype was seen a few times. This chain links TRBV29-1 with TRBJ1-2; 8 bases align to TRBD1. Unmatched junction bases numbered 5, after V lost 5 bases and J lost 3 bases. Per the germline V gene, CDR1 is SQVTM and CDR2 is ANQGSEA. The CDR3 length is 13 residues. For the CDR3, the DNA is TGCAGCGTTTTGGACAGGGCTGACTATGGCTACACCTTC. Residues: CSVLDRADYGYTF.

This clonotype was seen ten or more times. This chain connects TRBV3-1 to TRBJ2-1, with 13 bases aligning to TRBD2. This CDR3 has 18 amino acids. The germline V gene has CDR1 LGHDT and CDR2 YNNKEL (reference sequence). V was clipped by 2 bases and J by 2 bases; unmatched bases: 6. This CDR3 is CASSQRVGTSGTYNEQFF. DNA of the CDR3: TGTGCCAGCAGCCAAAGGGTAGGGACTAGCGGGACCTACAATGAGCAGTTCTTC.

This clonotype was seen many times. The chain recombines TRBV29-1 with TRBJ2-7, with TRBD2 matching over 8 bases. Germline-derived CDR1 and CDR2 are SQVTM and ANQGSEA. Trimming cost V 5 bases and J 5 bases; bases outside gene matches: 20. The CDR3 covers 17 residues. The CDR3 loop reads CSVLRGPAGRAGNEQYF. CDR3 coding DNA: TGCAGCGTTCTCCGAGGTCCCGCCGGGAGGGCCGGTAACGAGCAGTACTTC.

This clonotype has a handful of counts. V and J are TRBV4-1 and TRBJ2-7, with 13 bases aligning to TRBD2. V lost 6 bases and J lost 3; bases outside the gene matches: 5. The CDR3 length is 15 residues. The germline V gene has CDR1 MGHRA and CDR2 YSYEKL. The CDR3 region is CASSHGTSGDYEQYF. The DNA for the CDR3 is TGCGCCAGCAGTCATGGGACTAGCGGGGACTACGAGCAGTACTTC.

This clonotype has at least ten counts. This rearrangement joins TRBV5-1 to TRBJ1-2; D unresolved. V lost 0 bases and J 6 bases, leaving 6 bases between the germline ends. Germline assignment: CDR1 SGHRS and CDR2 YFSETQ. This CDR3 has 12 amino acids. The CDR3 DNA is TGCGCCAGCAGCTTGGCCGGGGATGGCTACACCTTC. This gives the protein CASSLAGDGYTF.

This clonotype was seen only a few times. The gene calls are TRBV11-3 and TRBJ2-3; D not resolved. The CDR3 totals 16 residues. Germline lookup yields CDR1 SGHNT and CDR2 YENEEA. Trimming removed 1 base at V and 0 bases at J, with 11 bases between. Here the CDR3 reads CASSLVFGPSTDTQYF. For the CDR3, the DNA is TGTGCCAGCAGCTTAGTCTTTGGGCCTAGCACAGATACGCAGTATTTT.

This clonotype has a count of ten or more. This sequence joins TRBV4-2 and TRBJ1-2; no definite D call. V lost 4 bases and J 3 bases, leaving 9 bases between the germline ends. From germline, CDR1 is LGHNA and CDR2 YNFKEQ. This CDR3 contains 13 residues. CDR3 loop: CASSRENYYGYTF. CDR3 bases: TGTGCCAGCAGCCGAGAGAACTACTATGGCTACACCTTC.

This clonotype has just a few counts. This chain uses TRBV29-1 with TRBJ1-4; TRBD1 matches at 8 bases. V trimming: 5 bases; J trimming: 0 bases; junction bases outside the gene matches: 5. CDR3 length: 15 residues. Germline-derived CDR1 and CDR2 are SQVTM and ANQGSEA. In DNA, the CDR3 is TGCAGCGTTACCGGGACAGGCGCAACTAATGAAAAACTGTTTTTT. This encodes CSVTGTGATNEKLFF.

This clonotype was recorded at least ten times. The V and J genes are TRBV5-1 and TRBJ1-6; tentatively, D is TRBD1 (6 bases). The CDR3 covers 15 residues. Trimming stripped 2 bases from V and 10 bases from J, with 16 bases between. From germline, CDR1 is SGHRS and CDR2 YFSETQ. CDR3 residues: CASSFDRPDASPLHF. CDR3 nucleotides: TGCGCCAGCAGCTTCGACAGGCCGGACGCCTCACCCCTCCACTTT.

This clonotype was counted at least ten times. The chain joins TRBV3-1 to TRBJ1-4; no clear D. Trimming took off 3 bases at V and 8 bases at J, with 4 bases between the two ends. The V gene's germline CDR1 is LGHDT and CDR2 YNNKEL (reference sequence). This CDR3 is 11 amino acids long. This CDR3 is CASSHGEKLFF. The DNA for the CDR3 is TGTGCCAGCAGCCACGGAGAAAAACTGTTTTTT.

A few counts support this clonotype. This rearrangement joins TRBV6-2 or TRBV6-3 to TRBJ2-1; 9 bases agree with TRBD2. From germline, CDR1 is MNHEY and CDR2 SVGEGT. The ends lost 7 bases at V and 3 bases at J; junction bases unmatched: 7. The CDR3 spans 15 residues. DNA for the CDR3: TGTGCCAGCACCCTTCTAGCGGGACACTACAATGAGCAGTTCTTC. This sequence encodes CASTLLAGHYNEQFF.

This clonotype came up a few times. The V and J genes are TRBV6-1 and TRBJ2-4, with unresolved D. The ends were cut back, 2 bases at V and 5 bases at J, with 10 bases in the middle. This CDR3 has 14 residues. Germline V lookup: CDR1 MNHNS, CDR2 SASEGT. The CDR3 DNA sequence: TGTGCCAGCAGTGAAAGCTGGCTAGAAAACATTCAGTACTTC. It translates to CASSESWLENIQYF.

CDR3 region: CSVETGSYTEAFF. The CDR3 nucleotides are TGCAGCGTGGAGACAGGTTCTTACACTGAAGCTTTCTTT. The chain carries TRBV29-1 and TRBJ1-1; possible D gene TRBD1, 6 bases. This CDR3 region has 13 residues. Germline V gene lookup returns CDR1 SQVTM and CDR2 ANQGSEA. V lost 6 bases and J 3 bases, leaving 14 bases between the germline ends.

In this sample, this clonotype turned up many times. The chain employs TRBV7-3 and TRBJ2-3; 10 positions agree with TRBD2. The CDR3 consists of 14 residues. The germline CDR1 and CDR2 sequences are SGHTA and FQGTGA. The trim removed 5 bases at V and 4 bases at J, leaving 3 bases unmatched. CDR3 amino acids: CASSPGLASDTQYF. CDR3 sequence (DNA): TGTGCCAGCAGCCCGGGACTAGCGTCAGATACGCAGTATTTT.

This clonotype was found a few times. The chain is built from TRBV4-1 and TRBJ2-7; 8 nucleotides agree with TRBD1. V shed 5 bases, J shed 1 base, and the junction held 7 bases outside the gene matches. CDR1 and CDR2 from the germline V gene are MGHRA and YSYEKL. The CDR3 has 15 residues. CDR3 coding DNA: TGCGCCAGCAGCGCGCGACAGGGGTTGTCCTACGAGCAGTACTTC. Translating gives CASSARQGLSYEQYF.

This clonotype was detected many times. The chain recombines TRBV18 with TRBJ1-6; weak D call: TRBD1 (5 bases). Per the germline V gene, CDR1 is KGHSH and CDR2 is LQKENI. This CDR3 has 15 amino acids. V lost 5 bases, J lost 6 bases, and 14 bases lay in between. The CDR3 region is CASSTTPRVNSPLHF. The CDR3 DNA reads TGTGCCAGCTCAACGACTCCCAGGGTTAATTCACCCCTCCACTTT.

The CDR3 DNA reads as TGTGCCAGCAGTGTATCTGGACAGGGGCTGGATGAGCAGTTCTTC. Amino acids: CASSVSGQGLDEQFF. The genes are TRBV9 and TRBJ2-1, with TRBD1 matching 9 bases. The V segment lost 5 bases and the J segment 8 bases; nucleotides outside the gene matches: 11. This CDR3 has 15 residues. Germline V gene lookup returns CDR1 SGDLS and CDR2 YYNGEE.

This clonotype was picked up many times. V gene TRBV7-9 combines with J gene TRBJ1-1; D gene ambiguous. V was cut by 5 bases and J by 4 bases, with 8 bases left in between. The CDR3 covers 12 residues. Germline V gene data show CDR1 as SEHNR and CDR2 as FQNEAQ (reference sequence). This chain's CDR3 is CASSPRVTEAFF. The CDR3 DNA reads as TGTGCCAGCAGCCCGAGGGTCACTGAAGCTTTCTTT.

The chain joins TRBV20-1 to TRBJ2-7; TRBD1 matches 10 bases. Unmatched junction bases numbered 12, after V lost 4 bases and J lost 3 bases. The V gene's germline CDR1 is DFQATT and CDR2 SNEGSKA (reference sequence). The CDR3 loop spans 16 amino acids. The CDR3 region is CSANSPVGQGIYEQYF. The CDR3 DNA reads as TGCAGTGCTAACAGCCCGGTGGGACAGGGGATCTACGAGCAGTACTTC.

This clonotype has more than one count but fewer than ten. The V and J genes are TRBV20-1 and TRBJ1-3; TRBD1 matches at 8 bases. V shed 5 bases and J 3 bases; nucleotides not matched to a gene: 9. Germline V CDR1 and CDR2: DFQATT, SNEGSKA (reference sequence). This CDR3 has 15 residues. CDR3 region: CSARVSTGVGNTIYF. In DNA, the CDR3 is TGCAGTGCTCGAGTCTCGACAGGGGTTGGAAACACCATATATTTT.

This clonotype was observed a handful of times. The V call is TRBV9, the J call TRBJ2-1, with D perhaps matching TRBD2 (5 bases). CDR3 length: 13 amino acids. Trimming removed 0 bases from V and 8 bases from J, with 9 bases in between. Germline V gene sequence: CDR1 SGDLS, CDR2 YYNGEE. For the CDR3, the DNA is TGTGCCAGCAGCGTAGCGGGAAGGGATGAGCAGTTCTTC. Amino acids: CASSVAGRDEQFF. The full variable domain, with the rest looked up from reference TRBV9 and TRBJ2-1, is DSGVTQTPKHLITATGQRVTLRCSPRSGDLSVYWYQQSLDQGLQFLIQYYNGEERAKGNILERFSAQQFPDLHSELNLSSLELGDSALYFCASSVAGRDEQFFGPGTRLTVL.

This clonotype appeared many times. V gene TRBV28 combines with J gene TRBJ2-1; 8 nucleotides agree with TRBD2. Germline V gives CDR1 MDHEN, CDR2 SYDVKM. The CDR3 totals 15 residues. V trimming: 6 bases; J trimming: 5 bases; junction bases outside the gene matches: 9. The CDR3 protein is CASRVLAGNHNEQFF. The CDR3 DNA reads TGTGCCAGCAGGGTTCTAGCGGGCAACCACAATGAGCAGTTCTTC.

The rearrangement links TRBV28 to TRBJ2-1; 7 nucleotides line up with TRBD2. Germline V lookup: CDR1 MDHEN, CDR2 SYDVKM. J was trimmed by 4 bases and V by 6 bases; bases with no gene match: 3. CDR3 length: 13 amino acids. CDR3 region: CASRGGEYNEQFF. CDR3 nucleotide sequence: TGTGCCAGCAGGGGGGGGGAATACAATGAGCAGTTCTTC. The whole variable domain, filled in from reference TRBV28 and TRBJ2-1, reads DVKVTQSSRYLVKRTGEKVFLECVQDMDHENMFWYRQDPGLGLRLIYFSYDVKMKEKGDIPEGYSVSREKKERFSLILESASTNQTSMYLCASRGGEYNEQFFGPGTRLTVL.

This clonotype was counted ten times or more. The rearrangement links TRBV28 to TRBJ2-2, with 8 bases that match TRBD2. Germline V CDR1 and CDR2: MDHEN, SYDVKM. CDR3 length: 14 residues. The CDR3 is CVAGGTRGTGELFF. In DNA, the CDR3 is TGTGTCGCTGGGGGGACTAGGGGCACCGGGGAGCTGTTTTTT.